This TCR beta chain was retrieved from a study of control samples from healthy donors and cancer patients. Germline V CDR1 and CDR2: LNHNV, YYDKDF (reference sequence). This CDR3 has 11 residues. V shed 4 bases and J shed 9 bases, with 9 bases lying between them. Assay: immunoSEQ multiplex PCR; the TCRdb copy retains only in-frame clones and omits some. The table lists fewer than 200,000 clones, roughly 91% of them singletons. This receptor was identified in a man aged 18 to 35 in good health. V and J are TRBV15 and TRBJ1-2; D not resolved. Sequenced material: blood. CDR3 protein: CATSNAWRYTF. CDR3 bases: TGTGCCACCAGCAACGCGTGGCGCTACACCTTC.